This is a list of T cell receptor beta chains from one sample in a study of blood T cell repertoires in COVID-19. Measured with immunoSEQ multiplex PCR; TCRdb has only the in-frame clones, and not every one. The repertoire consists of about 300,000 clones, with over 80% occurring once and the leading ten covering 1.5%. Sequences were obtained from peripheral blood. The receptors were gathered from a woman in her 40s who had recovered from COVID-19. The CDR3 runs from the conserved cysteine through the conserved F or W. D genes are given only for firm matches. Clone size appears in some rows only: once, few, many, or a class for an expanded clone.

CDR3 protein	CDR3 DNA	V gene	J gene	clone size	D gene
CASSLQGQANSPLHF	TGCGCCAGCAGCCTCCAGGGACAGGCAAATTCACCCCTCCACTTT	TRBV4-1	TRBJ1-6	-	TRBD1
CASSYHGGENYEQYF	TGTGCCAGCAGTTATCATGGCGGGGAGAACTACGAGCAGTACTTC	TRBV6-5	TRBJ2-7	-	-
CASNAGEGLDTF	TGTGCCAGTAACGCAGGGGAGGGCCTCGACACCTTC	TRBV19	TRBJ1-2	-	-
CASSIGPRGPYEQYF	TGTGCCAGTAGTATAGGTCCTCGCGGGCCCTACGAGCAGTACTTC	TRBV19	TRBJ2-7	-	-
CASSKHRRSSYEQYF	TGTGCCAGCAGCAAACACAGGCGGTCATCCTACGAGCAGTACTTC	TRBV21-1	TRBJ2-7	-	-
CASSQDSETRNNEQFF	TGTGCCAGCAGCCAAGATTCTGAGACACGCAACAATGAGCAGTTCTTC	TRBV3-1/TRBV3-2	TRBJ2-1	once	-
CASSLGRNSYNYGYTF	TGTGCCAGCAGCTTAGGAAGGAACAGTTATAACTATGGCTACACCTTC	TRBV11-2	TRBJ1-2	-	-
CASSEDRGVYYEQYF	TGTGCCAGCAGCGAAGACAGGGGCGTTTACTACGAGCAGTACTTC	TRBV5-4	TRBJ2-7	-	TRBD1
CASGDPQGTQQPQHF	TGTGCCAGCGGGGACCCACAGGGTACGCAGCAGCCCCAGCATTTT	TRBV6-6	TRBJ1-5	-	-
CATHRGRNTEAFF	TGTGCCACTCACCGGGGAAGGAACACTGAAGCTTTCTTT	TRBV24-1	TRBJ1-1	few	-
CSATGGGTYNEQFF	TGCAGCGCCACGGGGGGTGGGACCTACAATGAGCAGTTCTTC	TRBV29-1	TRBJ2-1	few	TRBD2
CASSWVAGHVEQFF	TGTGCCAGCAGTTGGGTAGCGGGTCACGTCGAGCAGTTCTTC	TRBV27	TRBJ2-1	-	TRBD2
CASSEGTAQETQYF	TGTGCCAGCAGCGAAGGGACAGCCCAAGAGACCCAGTACTTC	TRBV11-3	TRBJ2-5	-	TRBD1
CASSLRTGTNSPLHF	TGCGCCAGCAGCTTGAGGACAGGGACGAATTCACCCCTCCACTTT	TRBV5-1	TRBJ1-6	-	TRBD1
CASSYRGAQETQYF	TGTGCCAGCAGTTACCGGGGGGCCCAAGAGACCCAGTACTTC	TRBV6-2/TRBV6-3	TRBJ2-5	once	-
CSASPPQAGVGETQYF	TGCAGTGCTAGTCCCCCACAAGCGGGGGTCGGGGAGACCCAGTACTTC	TRBV20-1	TRBJ2-5	-	TRBD2
CASSQAGGPQETQYF	TGCGCCAGCAGCCAAGCCGGTGGGCCCCAAGAGACCCAGTACTTC	TRBV4-3	TRBJ2-5	once	-
CASTPRTGHGYTF	TGTGCCAGCACACCCCGGACAGGGCATGGCTACACCTTC	TRBV6-5	TRBJ1-2	-	TRBD1
CASSVVGRGEQFF	TGTGCCAGCAGCGTAGTTGGGCGGGGTGAGCAGTTCTTC	TRBV9	TRBJ2-1	-	-
CASSQEAAGGYNEQFF	TGCGCCAGCAGCCAAGAGGCGGCGGGGGGATACAATGAGCAGTTCTTC	TRBV4-3	TRBJ2-1	once	TRBD2
CASRQEGAGHQPQHF	TGTGCCAGCAGACAGGAGGGGGCCGGCCATCAGCCCCAGCATTTT	TRBV6-6	TRBJ1-5	few	TRBD1
CASSLVSGVSNQPQHF	TGTGCCAGCAGCTTAGTTTCCGGGGTTAGCAATCAGCCCCAGCATTTT	TRBV7-6	TRBJ1-5	-	-
CASLRDINTGELFF	TGTGCCAGCCTTCGGGACATCAACACCGGGGAGCTGTTTTTT	TRBV2	TRBJ2-2	few	-
CASSRHSGGTSTDTQYF	TGTGCCAGCTCTCGTCATAGCGGGGGGACTAGCACAGATACGCAGTATTTT	TRBV18	TRBJ2-3	-	TRBD2
CASSPAGDTWRNTIYF	TGTGCCAGCAGCCCTGCTGGGGACACTTGGAGGAACACCATATATTTT	TRBV5-5	TRBJ1-3	once	-
CASSARTGEVSYGYTF	TGTGCCAGCAGCGCTAGGACAGGGGAAGTGTCCTATGGCTACACCTTC	TRBV9	TRBJ1-2	-	TRBD1